This record covers a single T cell receptor (beta chain). The antigen is undetermined. The CDR3 length is 17 residues. Between the trimmed V and J ends, which lost 6 bases and 0 bases, there was a span of 20 bases. Germline V gene sequence: CDR1 LNHDA, CDR2 SQIVND (reference sequence). The source of the sample is a study of cytomegalovirus exposure and HLA in healthy donors. The wider study: The same platform as the roughly 670 first-cohort repertoires was used for the 130 or so validation repertoires, a later analysis reported.

Here immunoSEQ multiplex PCR was the method, and the copy in TCRdb shows in-frame clones only, minus some. The sample gives approximately 210,000 clones, roughly 83% of which show up once; roughly 1.5% is in the top ten. Study-wide results and limits: Cytomegalovirus status was reportedly diagnosed by the classifier with high specificity and sensitivity. Some TCR beta chains (roughly 160 of them) were listed as cytomegalovirus-associated. Within the 90 to 150 validation repertoires, first-cohort TCR clusters tended to co-occur, according to a later analysis.

The sample taken for sequencing was PBMCs. The source of this sequence is a woman under 30 in good health and CMV-seronegative. The rearrangement links TRBV19 to TRBJ1-1; possibly TRBD1 for D (5 bases). The CDR3 reads CASSPRGGISMNTEAFF. CDR3 coding DNA: TGTGCCAGTAGCCCCCGGGGGGGGATCTCCATGAACACTGAAGCTTTCTTT.